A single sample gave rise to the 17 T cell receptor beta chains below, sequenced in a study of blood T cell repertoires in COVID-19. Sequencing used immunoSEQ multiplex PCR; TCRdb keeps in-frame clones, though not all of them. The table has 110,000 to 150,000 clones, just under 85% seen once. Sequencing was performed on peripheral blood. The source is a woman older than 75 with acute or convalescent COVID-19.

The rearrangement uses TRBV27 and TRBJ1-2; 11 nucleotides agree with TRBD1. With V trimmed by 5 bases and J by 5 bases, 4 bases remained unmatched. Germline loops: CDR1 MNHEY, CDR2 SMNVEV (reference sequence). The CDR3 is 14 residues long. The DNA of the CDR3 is TGTGCCAGCAGTCTCGGACAGGGGGCGTATGGCTACACCTTC. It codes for CASSLGQGAYGYTF.

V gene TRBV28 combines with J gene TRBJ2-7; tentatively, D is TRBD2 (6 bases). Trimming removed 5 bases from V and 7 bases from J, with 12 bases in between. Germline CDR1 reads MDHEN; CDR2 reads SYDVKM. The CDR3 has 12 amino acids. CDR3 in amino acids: CASSGTSGEQYF. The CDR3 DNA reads TGTGCCAGCAGTGGGACTTCGGGAGAGCAGTACTTC.

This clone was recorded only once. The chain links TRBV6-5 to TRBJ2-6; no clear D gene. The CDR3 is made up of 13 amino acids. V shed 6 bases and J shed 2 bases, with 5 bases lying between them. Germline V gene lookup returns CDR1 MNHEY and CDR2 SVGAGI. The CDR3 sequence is CASRSTGANVLTF. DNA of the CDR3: TGTGCCAGCAGGAGTACTGGGGCCAACGTCCTGACTTTC.

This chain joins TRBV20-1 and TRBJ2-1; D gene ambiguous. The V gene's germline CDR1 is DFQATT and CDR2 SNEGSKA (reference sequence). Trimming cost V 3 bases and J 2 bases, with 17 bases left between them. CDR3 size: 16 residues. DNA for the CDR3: TGCAGTGCTAGTCCCTTGCTGGCGGCGGCCTACAATGAGCAGTTCTTC. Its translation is CSASPLLAAAYNEQFF.

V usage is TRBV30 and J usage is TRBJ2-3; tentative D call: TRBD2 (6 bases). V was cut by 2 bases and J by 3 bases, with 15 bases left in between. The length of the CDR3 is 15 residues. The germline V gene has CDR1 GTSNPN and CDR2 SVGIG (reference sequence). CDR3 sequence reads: CAWSYKAGPTDTQYF. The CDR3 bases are TGTGCCTGGAGTTATAAGGCGGGACCTACAGATACGCAGTATTTT.

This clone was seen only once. The CDR3 region is CAVRTSGVSGELFF. CDR3 nucleotides: TGTGCCGTCAGGACTAGCGGGGTGTCCGGGGAGCTGTTTTTT. This sequence joins TRBV19 and TRBJ2-2; TRBD2 agrees at 12 bases. V lost 11 bases to trimming and J lost 6 bases; unmatched junction nucleotides: 7. CDR1 and CDR2 (germline): LNHDA, SQIVND (reference sequence). The CDR3 spans 14 residues.

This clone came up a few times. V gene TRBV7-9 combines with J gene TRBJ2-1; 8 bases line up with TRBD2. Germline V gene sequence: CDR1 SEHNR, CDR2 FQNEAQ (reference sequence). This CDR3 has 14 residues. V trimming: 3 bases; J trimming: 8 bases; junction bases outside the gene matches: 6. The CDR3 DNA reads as TGTGCCAGCAGCTTTGCGGGGGGCCGGGATGAGCAGTTCTTC. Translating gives CASSFAGGRDEQFF. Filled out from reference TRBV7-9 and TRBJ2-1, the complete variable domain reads DTGVSQNPRHKITKRGQNVTFRCDPISEHNRLYWYRQTLGQGPEFLTYFQNEAQLEKSRLLSDRFSAERPKGSFSTLEIQRTEQGDSAMYLCASSFAGGRDEQFFGPGTRLTVL.

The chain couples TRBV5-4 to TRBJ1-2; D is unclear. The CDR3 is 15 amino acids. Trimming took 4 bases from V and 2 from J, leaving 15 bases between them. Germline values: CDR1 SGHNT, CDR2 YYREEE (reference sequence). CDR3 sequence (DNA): TGTGCCAGCAGCACACGACGGGGAATCAACTATGGCTACACCTTC. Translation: CASSTRRGINYGYTF. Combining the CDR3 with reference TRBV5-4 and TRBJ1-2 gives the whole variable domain ETGVTQSPTHLIKTRGQQVTLRCSSQSGHNTVSWYQQALGQGPQFIFQYYREEENGRGNFPPRFSGLQFPNYSSELNVNALELDDSALYLCASSTRRGINYGYTFGSGTRLTVV.

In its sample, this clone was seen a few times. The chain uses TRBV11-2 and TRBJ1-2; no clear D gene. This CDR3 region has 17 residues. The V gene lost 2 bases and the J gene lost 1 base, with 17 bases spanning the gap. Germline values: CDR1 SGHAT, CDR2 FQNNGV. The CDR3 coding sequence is TGTGCCAGCAGCTTAAGTCTTACTGCTACCCTTAACTATGGCTACACCTTC. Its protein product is CASSLSLTATLNYGYTF.

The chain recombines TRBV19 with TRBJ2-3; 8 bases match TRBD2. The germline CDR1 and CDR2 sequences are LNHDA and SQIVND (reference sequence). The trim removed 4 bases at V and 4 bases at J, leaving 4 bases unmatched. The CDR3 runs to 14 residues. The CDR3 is CASSRGLEPDTQYF. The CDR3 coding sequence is TGTGCCAGTAGTAGGGGACTAGAACCAGATACGCAGTATTTT.

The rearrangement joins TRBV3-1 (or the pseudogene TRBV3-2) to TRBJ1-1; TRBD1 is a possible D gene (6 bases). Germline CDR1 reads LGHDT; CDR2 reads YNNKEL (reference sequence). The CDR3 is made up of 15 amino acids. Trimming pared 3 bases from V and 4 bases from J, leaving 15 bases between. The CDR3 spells CASSHKSGRGTEAFF. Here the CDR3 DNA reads TGTGCCAGCAGCCATAAATCGGGCAGGGGCACTGAAGCTTTCTTT.

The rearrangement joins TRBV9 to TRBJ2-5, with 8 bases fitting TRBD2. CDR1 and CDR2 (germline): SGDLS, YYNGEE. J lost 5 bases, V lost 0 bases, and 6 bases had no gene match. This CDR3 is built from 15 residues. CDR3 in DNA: TGTGCCAGCAGCGTAGATAGCGGGGTGGTGGAGACCCAGTACTTC. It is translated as CASSVDSGVVETQYF. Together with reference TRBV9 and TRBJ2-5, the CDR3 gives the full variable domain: DSGVTQTPKHLITATGQRVTLRCSPRSGDLSVYWYQQSLDQGLQFLIQYYNGEERAKGNILERFSAQQFPDLHSELNLSSLELGDSALYFCASSVDSGVVETQYFGPGTRLLVL.

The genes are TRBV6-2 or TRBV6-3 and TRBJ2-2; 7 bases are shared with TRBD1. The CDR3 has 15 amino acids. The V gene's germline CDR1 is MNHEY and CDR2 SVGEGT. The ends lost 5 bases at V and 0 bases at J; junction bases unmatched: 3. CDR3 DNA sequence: TGTGCCAGCAGTCGACAGGGTTCGAACACCGGGGAGCTGTTTTTT. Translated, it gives CASSRQGSNTGELFF.

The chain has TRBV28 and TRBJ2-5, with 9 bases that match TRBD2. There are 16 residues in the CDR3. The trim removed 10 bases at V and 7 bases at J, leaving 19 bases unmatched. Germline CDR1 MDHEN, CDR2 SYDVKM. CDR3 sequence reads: CATNGDSGGPFRTQYF. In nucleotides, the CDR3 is TGTGCCACCAACGGGGACAGCGGGGGGCCATTCCGGACCCAGTACTTC.

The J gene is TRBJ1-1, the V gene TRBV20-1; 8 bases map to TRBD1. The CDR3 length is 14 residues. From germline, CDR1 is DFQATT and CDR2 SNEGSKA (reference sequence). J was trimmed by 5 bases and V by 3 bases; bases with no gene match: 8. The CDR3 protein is CSASEGQGRTEAFF. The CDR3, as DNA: TGCAGTGCTAGTGAAGGACAGGGAAGGACTGAAGCTTTCTTT.

The CDR3 sequence is CASQRGSSYEQYF. CDR3 coding DNA: TGTGCCAGCCAGCGGGGGTCCTCCTACGAGCAGTACTTC. J is TRBJ2-7 and V is TRBV6-5; 8 bases align to TRBD2. The CDR3 contains 13 residues. After removal of 8 bases from V and 0 bases from J, the junction contained 3 bases not matched to a gene. CDR1 and CDR2 (germline): MNHEY, SVGAGI.

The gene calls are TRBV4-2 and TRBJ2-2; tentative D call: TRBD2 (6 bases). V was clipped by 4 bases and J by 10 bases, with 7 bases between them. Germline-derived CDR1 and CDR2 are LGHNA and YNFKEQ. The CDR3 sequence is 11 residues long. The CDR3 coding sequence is TGTGCCAGCAGCCGGGACTCGGAGCTGTTTTTT. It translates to CASSRDSELFF.